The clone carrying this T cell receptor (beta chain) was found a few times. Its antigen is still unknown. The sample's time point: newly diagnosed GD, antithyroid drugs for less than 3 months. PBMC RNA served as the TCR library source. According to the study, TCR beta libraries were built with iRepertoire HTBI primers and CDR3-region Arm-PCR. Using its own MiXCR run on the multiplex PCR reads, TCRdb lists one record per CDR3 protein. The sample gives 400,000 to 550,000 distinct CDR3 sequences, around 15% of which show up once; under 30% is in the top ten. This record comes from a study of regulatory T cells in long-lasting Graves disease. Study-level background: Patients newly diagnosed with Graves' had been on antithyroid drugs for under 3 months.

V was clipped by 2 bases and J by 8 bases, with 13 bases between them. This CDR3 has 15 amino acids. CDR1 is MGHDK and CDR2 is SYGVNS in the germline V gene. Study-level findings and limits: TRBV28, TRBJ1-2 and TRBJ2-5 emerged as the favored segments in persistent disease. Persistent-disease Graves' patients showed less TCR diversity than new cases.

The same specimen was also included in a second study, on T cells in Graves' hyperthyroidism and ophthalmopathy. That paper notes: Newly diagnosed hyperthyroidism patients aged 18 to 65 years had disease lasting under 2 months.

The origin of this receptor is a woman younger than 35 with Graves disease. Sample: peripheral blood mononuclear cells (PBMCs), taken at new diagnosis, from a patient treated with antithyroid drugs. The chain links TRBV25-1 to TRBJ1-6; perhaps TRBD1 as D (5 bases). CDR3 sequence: CASSETEGRYSPLHF. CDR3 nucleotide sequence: TGTGCCAGCAGTGAAACAGAGGGACGGTATTCACCCCTCCACTTT.